Below are 25 T cell receptor beta chains sequenced from a single sample in a study of CD8 T cells in Susac syndrome. After extraction with the RNeasy kit, roughly 0.5 to 1 ug of the RNA was reverse transcribed using random hexamers. TCRdb called the immunoSEQ multiplex PCR reads again in MiXCR, with one record for every CDR3 protein. The top ten clones hold approximately 0.08% of a sample with about 200,000 distinct CDR3 sequences, 95% of them seen once. Material for sequencing was CD4+ T cells from PBMCs. The receptors here all came from a human donor with multiple sclerosis.

J is TRBJ2-3 and V is TRBV7-2; D is ambiguous. This CDR3 contains 13 residues. Germline V gene data show CDR1 as SGHTA and CDR2 as FQGNSA. V was shortened by 2 bases and J by 2 bases, with 5 bases between the two germline ends. Written as DNA, the CDR3 is TGTGCCAGCAGCTTAATGGTCACAGATACGCAGTATTTT. Its protein is CASSLMVTDTQYF. The whole variable domain, filled in from reference TRBV7-2 and TRBJ2-3, reads GAGVSQSPSNKVTEKGKDVELRCDPISGHTALYWYRQSLGQGLEFLIYFQGNSAPDKSGLPSDRFSAERTGGSVSTLTIQRTQQEDSAVYLCASSLMVTDTQYFGPGTRLTVL.

This chain links TRBV5-4 with TRBJ2-3; D call uncertain. Trimming shortened V by 4 bases and J by 2 bases, and 14 bases separated the two germline ends. The CDR3 spans 15 residues. CDR1 is SGHNT and CDR2 is YYREEE in the germline V gene (reference sequence). DNA of the CDR3: TGTGCCAGCAGCGCCCGTGTGGGCACCACAGATACGCAGTATTTT. Translating it yields CASSARVGTTDTQYF.

This sequence joins TRBV12-3 or TRBV12-4 and TRBJ2-7; a possible D gene is TRBD2 (6 bases). CDR3 length: 14 amino acids. The V and J ends lost 3 bases and 2 bases respectively, with 11 bases between them. CDR3 residues: CASSFAGRAYEQYF. CDR3 DNA: TGTGCCAGCAGTTTCGCGGGGAGAGCCTACGAGCAGTACTTC.

The rearrangement links TRBV3-1 to TRBJ1-2; D is unresolved. The V gene's germline CDR1 is LGHDT and CDR2 YNNKEL (reference sequence). This CDR3 is 12 amino acids long. The ends were cut back, 8 bases at V and 4 bases at J, with 11 bases in the middle. In DNA, the CDR3 is TGTGCCAGCTCTGGAGGGATCTATGGCTACACCTTC. This gives the protein CASSGGIYGYTF.

The chain employs TRBV7-2 and TRBJ1-1; unclear D gene. V lost 3 bases and J 0 bases, leaving 8 bases between the germline ends. The V gene's germline CDR1 is SGHTA and CDR2 FQGNSA. This CDR3 region has 14 residues. The CDR3 loop is CASSLGLMNTEAFF. Here the CDR3 DNA reads TGTGCCAGCAGCTTGGGCCTTATGAACACTGAAGCTTTCTTT.

In this sample, this clonotype turned up once. The chain couples TRBV7-8 to TRBJ1-5, with TRBD1 identical over 8 bases. V lost 4 bases, J lost 2 bases, and 4 bases stayed unmatched. Germline V lookup: CDR1 SGHVS, CDR2 FQNEAQ. CDR3 size: 15 residues. The CDR3 protein is CASSSPDRGNQPQHF. The CDR3 coding sequence is TGTGCCAGCAGCTCACCGGACAGGGGCAATCAGCCCCAGCATTTT.

The chain is built from TRBV29-1 and TRBJ2-1; TRBD2 matches at 10 bases. The V gene end was trimmed by 2 bases and the J gene end by 8 bases; junction bases not matched to a gene: 6. CDR3 size: 14 residues. Germline V lookup: CDR1 SQVTM, CDR2 ANQGSEA. The DNA for the CDR3 is TGCAGCGTTGAAATAAGCGGGGGGGTGGATGAGCAGTTCTTC. Encoded protein: CSVEISGGVDEQFF.

This clonotype has a single count. The DNA of the CDR3 is TGTGCCAGCCGTCCCTACGAGCAGTACGTC. Translated: CASRPYEQYV. The V and J genes are TRBV25-1 and TRBJ2-7; no clear D. V was shortened by 8 bases and J by 2 bases, with 4 bases between the two germline ends. Germline CDR1 MGHDK, CDR2 SYGVNS. The CDR3 totals 10 residues.

This chain links TRBV29-1 with TRBJ1-1; 10 nucleotides agree with TRBD1. The V gene's germline CDR1 is SQVTM and CDR2 ANQGSEA. The V segment lost 7 bases and the J segment 5 bases; nucleotides outside the gene matches: 4. CDR3 length equals 12 residues. For the CDR3, the DNA is TGCAGCGGACAGGGGGCAATTACTGAAGCTTTCTTT. It translates to CSGQGAITEAFF.

The CDR3 DNA reads as TGTGCCAGCAAACTAGCGGGGAGTACAGATACGCAGTATTTT. Its translation is CASKLAGSTDTQYF. The chain has TRBV19 and TRBJ2-3, with 10 bases matching TRBD2. The CDR3 is made up of 14 amino acids. Germline assignment: CDR1 LNHDA and CDR2 SQIVND (reference sequence). The V segment lost 9 bases and the J segment 3 bases; nucleotides outside the gene matches: 6.

The chain has TRBV30 and TRBJ2-2; the match to TRBD1 covers 7 bases. The ends lost 8 bases at V and 4 bases at J; junction bases unmatched: 7. This CDR3 has 13 residues. CDR1 GTSNPN and CDR2 SVGIG come from the germline V gene (reference sequence). The CDR3 is CAEQGYLTGELFF. The CDR3 DNA follows: TGTGCCGAACAGGGGTACCTCACCGGGGAGCTGTTTTTT.

With regard to this clonotype: The junction shows a germline mismatch at one end, possibly a read error. The J gene is TRBJ2-5, the V gene TRBV30, with D possibly being TRBD2 (6 bases). The length of the CDR3 is 15 residues. CDR1 and CDR2 (germline): GTSNPN, SVGIG (reference sequence). CDR3 region: CAWSSGISGEETQYF. The CDR3 DNA sequence: TGTGCTTGGAGTTCGGGTATTAGCGGCGAAGAGACCCAGTACTTC.

The chain has TRBV30 and TRBJ1-4, with a tentative D call TRBD1 (5 bases). Germline loops: CDR1 GTSNPN, CDR2 SVGIG (reference sequence). Trimming pared 1 base from V and 0 bases from J, leaving 6 bases between. The CDR3 is 14 amino acids. The CDR3 spells CAWSAGSTNEKLFF. CDR3 nucleotide sequence: TGTGCCTGGAGTGCAGGGTCAACTAATGAAAAACTGTTTTTT.

J is TRBJ1-6 and V is TRBV30; D gene uncertain. The germline V gene has CDR1 GTSNPN and CDR2 SVGIG (reference sequence). This CDR3 is 14 amino acids long. V lost 2 bases to trimming and J lost 9 bases, with 14 bases between them. CDR3 region: CAWSLDDVGSPLHF. DNA for the CDR3: TGTGCCTGGAGTTTGGACGATGTTGGTTCACCCCTCCACTTT.

This chain joins TRBV2 and TRBJ2-7; D might be TRBD1 (6 bases). V dropped 3 bases and J dropped 3 bases, with 6 bases sitting between them. Looked up from germline, CDR1 is SNHLY and CDR2 is FYNNEI. The CDR3 contains 12 residues. CDR3 protein: CASSDRGYEQYV. CDR3 nucleotide sequence: TGTGCCAGCAGTGACAGGGGCTACGAGCAGTACGTC.

This clonotype was recorded once. The rearrangement links TRBV29-1 to TRBJ2-5; possible D gene TRBD2, 6 bases. V lost 1 base, J lost 2 bases, and 11 bases lay in between. Germline V lookup: CDR1 SQVTM, CDR2 ANQGSEA. The CDR3 consists of 14 residues. The CDR3 sequence is CSVEGRETQETQYF. The CDR3 region has the DNA TGCAGCGTTGAAGGGAGGGAAACACAAGAGACCCAGTACTTC.

The chain joins TRBV24-1 to TRBJ2-3, with D maybe TRBD1 (5 bases). V was shortened by 6 bases and J by 6 bases, with 24 bases between the two germline ends. Germline loops: CDR1 KGHDR, CDR2 SFDVKD. This CDR3 has 17 amino acids. CDR3 bases: TGTGCCACCAGTTCCACCTCAGCAGGGCCCCGTTCTGATACGCAGTATTTT. Protein: CATSSTSAGPRSDTQYF.

This clonotype was seen once. V gene TRBV29-1 combines with J gene TRBJ2-3, with D possibly matching TRBD2 (5 bases). There are 13 residues in the CDR3. The V end lost 6 bases, the J end lost 2 bases, and 12 bases lay between the germline ends. The germline CDR1 and CDR2 sequences are SQVTM and ANQGSEA. This chain's CDR3 is CSVGNSPTDTQYF. The DNA for the CDR3 is TGCAGCGTCGGGAATTCCCCCACAGATACGCAGTATTTT.

The genes are TRBV9 and TRBJ2-3, with TRBD2 as a possible D gene (5 bases). Germline V gene data show CDR1 as SGDLS and CDR2 as YYNGEE. The CDR3 consists of 15 residues. Trimming took 0 bases from V and 3 from J, leaving 11 bases between them. The CDR3 nucleotides are TGTGCCAGCAGCGTAGCCGGGGTAACTACAGATACGCAGTATTTT. It yields the protein CASSVAGVTTDTQYF.

This clonotype showed up just once. The chain couples TRBV12-3 or TRBV12-4 to TRBJ2-7; D is perhaps TRBD1 or TRBD2 (5 bases each). Trimming stripped 5 bases from V and 2 bases from J, with 16 bases between. This CDR3 has 15 residues. CDR3 amino acids: CASSPYLRGAYEQYF. DNA of the CDR3: TGTGCCAGCAGTCCATATCTTAGGGGAGCCTACGAGCAGTACTTC.

V usage is TRBV5-1 and J usage is TRBJ2-6; D uncertain. Germline V CDR1 and CDR2: SGHRS, YFSETQ. V was clipped by 7 bases and J by 0 bases, with 5 bases between them. The length of the CDR3 is 13 residues. In DNA form, the CDR3 reads TGCGCCAGCGGGGACTCTGGGGCCAACGTCCTGACTTTC. Encoded protein: CASGDSGANVLTF.

The chain has TRBV12-5 and TRBJ2-3, with 7 bases matching TRBD2. Trimming removed 6 bases from V and 1 base from J; junction bases left unmatched: 4. This CDR3 has 14 residues. Germline V gene lookup returns CDR1 LGHNT and CDR2 FRNRAP. Written as DNA, the CDR3 is TGTGCTAGTGGCCAACGGGAGGGCACAGATACGCAGTATTTT. It translates to CASGQREGTDTQYF.

V is TRBV6-1 and J is TRBJ2-7; possible D gene TRBD1, 6 bases. The CDR3 contains 15 residues. Trimming removed 3 bases at V and 5 bases at J, with 17 bases between. The germline V gene has CDR1 MNHNS and CDR2 SASEGT. The CDR3, as DNA: TGTGCCAGCAGTGAGTACAGGGCGCCGGGTAACGAGCAGTACGTC. Its protein is CASSEYRAPGNEQYV.

The chain recombines TRBV24-1 with TRBJ2-1, with TRBD2 matching 7 bases. V shed 6 bases, J shed 8 bases, and the junction held 6 bases outside the gene matches. This CDR3 spans 13 amino acids. CDR1 KGHDR and CDR2 SFDVKD come from the germline V gene. CDR3 nucleotides: TGTGCCACCAGTCAAAGCGGGGTCGATGAGCAGTTCTTC. This gives the protein CATSQSGVDEQFF.

Only one count was recorded for this clonotype. J is TRBJ2-5 and V is TRBV3-1, with TRBD2 matching 8 bases. Trimming cost V 1 base and J 6 bases; bases outside gene matches: 13. CDR3 size: 17 residues. Germline V gene sequence: CDR1 LGHDT, CDR2 YNNKEL (reference sequence). Here the CDR3 DNA reads TGTGCCAGCAGCCAAGCGGAGGAGCGGGGGACTAGAAAGACCCAGTACTTC. This translates into CASSQAEERGTRKTQYF.